The present entry profiles one T cell receptor beta chain with its context. Using immunoSEQ multiplex PCR, the repertoire was profiled, and TCRdb retains in-frame clones only, with some absent. This table holds some 110,000 clones, around four fifths found once. This CDR3 region has 18 residues. J gave up 2 bases and V 4 bases, and 6 bases lay outside the gene matches. Germline V lookup: CDR1 KGHDR, CDR2 SFDVKD. The sample belongs to a study of blood T cell repertoires in COVID-19. Study information: Acute and convalescent COVID-19 samples came from the United States, Italy and Spain.

The TCR originated in a young man with acute or convalescent COVID-19. Sequencing was carried out using peripheral blood. The rearrangement joins TRBV24-1 to TRBJ2-2; 13 bases line up with TRBD2. CDR3 coding DNA: TGTGCCACCAGTGAATCGGGACTAGCGGGAATAAACACCGGGGAGCTGTTTTTT. Translation: CATSESGLAGINTGELFF.